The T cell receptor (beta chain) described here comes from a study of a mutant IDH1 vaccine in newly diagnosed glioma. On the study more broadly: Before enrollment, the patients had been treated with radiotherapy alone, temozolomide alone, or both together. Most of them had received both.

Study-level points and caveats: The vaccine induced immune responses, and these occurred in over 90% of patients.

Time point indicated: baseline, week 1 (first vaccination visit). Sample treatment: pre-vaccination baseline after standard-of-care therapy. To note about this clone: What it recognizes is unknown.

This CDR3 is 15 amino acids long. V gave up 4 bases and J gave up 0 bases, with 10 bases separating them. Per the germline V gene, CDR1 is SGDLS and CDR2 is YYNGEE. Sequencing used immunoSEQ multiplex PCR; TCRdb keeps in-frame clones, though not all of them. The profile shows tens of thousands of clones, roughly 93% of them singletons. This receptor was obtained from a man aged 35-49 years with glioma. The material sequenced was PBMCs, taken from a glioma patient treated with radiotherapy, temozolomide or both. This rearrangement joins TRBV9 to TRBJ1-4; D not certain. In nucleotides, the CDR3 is TGTGCCAGCAGCCCCTGGGAGACAACTAATGAAAAACTGTTTTTT. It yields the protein CASSPWETTNEKLFF. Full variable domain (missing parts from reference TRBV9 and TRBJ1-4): DSGVTQTPKHLITATGQRVTLRCSPRSGDLSVYWYQQSLDQGLQFLIQYYNGEERAKGNILERFSAQQFPDLHSELNLSSLELGDSALYFCASSPWETTNEKLFFGSGTQLSVL.